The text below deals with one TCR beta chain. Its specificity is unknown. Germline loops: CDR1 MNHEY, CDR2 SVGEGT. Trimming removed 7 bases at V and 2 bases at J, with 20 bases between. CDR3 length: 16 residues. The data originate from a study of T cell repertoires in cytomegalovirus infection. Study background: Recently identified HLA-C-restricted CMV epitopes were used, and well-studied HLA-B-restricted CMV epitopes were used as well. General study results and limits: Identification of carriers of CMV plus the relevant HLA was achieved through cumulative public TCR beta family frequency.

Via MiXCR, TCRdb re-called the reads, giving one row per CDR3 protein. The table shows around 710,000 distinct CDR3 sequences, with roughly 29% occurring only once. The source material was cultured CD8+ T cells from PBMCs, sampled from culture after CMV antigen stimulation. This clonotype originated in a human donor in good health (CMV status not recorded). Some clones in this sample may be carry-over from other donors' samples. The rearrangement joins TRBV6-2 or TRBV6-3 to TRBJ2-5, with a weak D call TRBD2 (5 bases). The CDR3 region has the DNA TGTGCCAGCATAAAGCCCGACGGATGGACTCAAGAGACCCAGTACTTC. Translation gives CASIKPDGWTQETQYF.